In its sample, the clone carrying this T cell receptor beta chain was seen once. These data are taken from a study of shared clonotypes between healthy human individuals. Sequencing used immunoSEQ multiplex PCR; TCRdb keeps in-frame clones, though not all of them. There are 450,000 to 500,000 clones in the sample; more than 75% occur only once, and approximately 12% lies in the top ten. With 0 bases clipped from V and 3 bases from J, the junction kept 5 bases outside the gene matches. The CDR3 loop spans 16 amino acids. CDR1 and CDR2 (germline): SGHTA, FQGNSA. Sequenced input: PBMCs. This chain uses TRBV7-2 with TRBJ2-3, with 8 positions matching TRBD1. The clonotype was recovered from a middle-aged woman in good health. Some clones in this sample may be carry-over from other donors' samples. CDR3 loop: CASSLAAGGLTDTQYF. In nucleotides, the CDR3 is TGTGCCAGCAGCTTAGCGGCAGGGGGCTTAACAGATACGCAGTATTTT.